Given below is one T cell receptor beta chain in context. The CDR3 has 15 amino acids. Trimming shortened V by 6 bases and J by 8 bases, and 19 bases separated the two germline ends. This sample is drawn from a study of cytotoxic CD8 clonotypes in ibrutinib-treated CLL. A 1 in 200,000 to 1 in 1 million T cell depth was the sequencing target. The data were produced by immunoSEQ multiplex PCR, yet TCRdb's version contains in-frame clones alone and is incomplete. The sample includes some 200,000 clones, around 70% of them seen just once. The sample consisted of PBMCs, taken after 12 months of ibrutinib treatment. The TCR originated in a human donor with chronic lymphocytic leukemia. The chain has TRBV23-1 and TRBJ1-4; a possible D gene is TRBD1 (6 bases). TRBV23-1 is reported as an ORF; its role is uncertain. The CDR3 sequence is CASSSYEGGGEKLFF. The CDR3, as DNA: TGCGCCAGCAGCTCCTACGAGGGGGGAGGAGAAAAACTGTTTTTT.